The rows below give T cell receptor beta chains drawn from one sample of a study of blood T cell repertoires in COVID-19. Clones were sequenced by immunoSEQ multiplex PCR, and TCRdb holds only the in-frame ones, with some missing. This table has about 430,000 clones, around 87% appearing once. Specimen: PBMCs or T cells enriched from blood (not recorded which). The receptor set was obtained from a woman younger than 45 with acute COVID-19. The conserved cysteine and the conserved F or W are not part of the CDR3 here.

13,TRBJ1-2,TRBV6-5,ATARAGQGFIGYT
12,TRBJ1-1,TRBV5-1,ASKGQGEKNEAF
15,TRBJ1-5,TRBV29-1,SVLMDRGVGGNQPQH
13,TRBJ2-7,TRBV27,ASSVRGQGTGEQY
12,TRBJ2-5,TRBV29-1,SVGYTSGGETQY
17,TRBJ1-1,TRBV23-1,ASSQSSAGWGEVNTEAF
16,TRBJ1-2,TRBV5-6,ASSLGQVMPRLNYGYT
13,TRBJ2-7,TRBV6-5,ASSSRQGAFYEQY
12,TRBJ1-5,TRBV27,ASGKQGAGQPQH
12,TRBJ1-1,TRBV3-1/TRBV3-2,ASSLLTGDTEAF
14,TRBJ2-3,TRBV4-1,ASSYGPGSSTDTQY
13,TRBJ1-2,TRBV7-9,ASSKGQIPLYGYT
11,TRBJ2-1,TRBV5-1,ASSLERGDQQF
15,TRBJ1-3,TRBV6-6,ASSPRGGRISGNTIY
11,TRBJ2-3,TRBV15,ATSSYGEDTQY
14,TRBJ1-4,TRBV7-2,ASSLESTGTNEKLF
12,TRBJ1-4,TRBV7-9,ASRSGQYNEKLF
13,TRBJ1-3,TRBV6-5,ASSSDTGSGNTIY
12,TRBJ2-2,TRBV5-1,ASSSPDTHGELF
17,TRBJ2-6,TRBV10-3,AISEPPGTGGSGANVLT